Given below is one TCR beta chain in context. V dropped 4 bases and J dropped 9 bases, with 22 bases sitting between them. This CDR3 is built from 16 residues. From germline, CDR1 is SEHNR and CDR2 FQNEAQ (reference sequence). This sample stems from a study of technical replicates of blood from several donors. Assay used: immunoSEQ multiplex PCR; TCRdb lists only in-frame clones, some missing. Of more than 65,000 clones listed, about 97% are singletons. The chain employs TRBV7-9 and TRBJ2-1; TRBD2 is a possible D gene (6 bases). The receptor's source is a human donor in good health. Sequenced sample: T cells isolated from PBMCs. The CDR3 DNA reads as TGTGCCAGCAGCTCCTGGGAGGATGTGGGCTTTGGTGAGCAGTTCTTC. This translates into CASSSWEDVGFGEQFF.